This record concerns one T cell receptor beta chain sequence. Its antigen remains unknown. Trimming cost V 0 bases and J 5 bases; bases outside gene matches: 4. The CDR3 covers 16 residues. From germline, CDR1 is ENHRY and CDR2 SYGVKD. These data come from a study of blood T cells in healthy people across ages. Study findings and constraints: The study found TCR beta diversity correlated strongly with naive T cell percentage.

Using a J-beta primer mix together with a sample-barcoded 5' primer, a second PCR was run for roughly 7 to 11 cycles. There were at least 2.5 million CDR3-containing paired-end reads obtained from each sample. Via MiXCR, TCRdb re-called the 5' RACE reads, giving one row per CDR3 protein. The sample includes hundreds of thousands of distinct CDR3 sequences, around 21% seen only once; the top ten take approximately 3.6%. This receptor was taken from a man aged 65 to 79 in good health. Sequenced sample: blood. V usage is TRBV10-3 and J usage is TRBJ2-1, with 10 nucleotides matching TRBD2. The CDR3 is CAISESSLAGNNEQFF. CDR3 DNA: TGTGCCATCAGTGAGTCGTCACTAGCGGGAAACAATGAGCAGTTCTTC.